This is a list of T cell receptor beta chains from one sample in a study of blood T cells in healthy people across ages. TCRdb fed the 5' RACE reads into MiXCR, producing one record per CDR3 protein. Here the sample spans 800,000 to 1,300,000 distinct CDR3 sequences, 25% being singletons. The same specimen was also included in a second study, on T cells of mothers and their children.

Sequenced sample: blood. The receptors come from a girl aged 2-10 years in good health. Both conserved end residues are part of each CDR3. The order of the fields is V gene, clone size, J gene, D gene, CDR3 DNA, CDR3 protein. A D gene is named only where the DNA matches it firmly. Not all rows give a size; the values are once, few, many and, for expanded clones, a class.

TRBV12-3/TRBV12-4	few	TRBJ1-5	TRBD1	TGTGCCAGCAGTTGGGACAGGGATAATCAGCCCCAGCATTTT	CASSWDRDNQPQHF
TRBV3-1	few	TRBJ2-1	-	TGTGCCAGCAGTCAACGACAGCGGTACAATGAGCAGTTCTTC	CASSQRQRYNEQFF
TRBV7-6	-	TRBJ2-4	TRBD1	TGTGCCAGCAGCTGGGGGGACAGGGGCCCCAAAAACATTCAGTACTTC	CASSWGDRGPKNIQYF
TRBV29-1	few	TRBJ2-5	-	TGCAGCGCCACTAGGACACTCCCCGGGGAGACCCAGTACTTC	CSATRTLPGETQYF
TRBV20-1	-	TRBJ2-5	TRBD2	TGCAGTGCTGGAAAACGGGGGGAAGAGACCCAGTACTTC	CSAGKRGEETQYF
TRBV7-2	-	TRBJ2-1	-	TGTGCCAGCAGCCCTAATCTCGGGGGTTATGAGCAGTTCTTC	CASSPNLGGYEQFF
TRBV2	few	TRBJ2-1	TRBD1	TGTGCCAGATTTAAAGGTGGACAGGGCCCTTCCTACAATGAGCAGTTCTTC	CARFKGGQGPSYNEQFF
TRBV4-3	-	TRBJ1-2	-	TGCGCCAGCAGCCAAGATCAGCTACCGACCTCTAACTATGGCTACACCTTC	CASSQDQLPTSNYGYTF
TRBV11-1	-	TRBJ2-5	-	TGTGCCAGCAGCGAAAACAGGGTAGGAGAGACCCAGTACTTC	CASSENRVGETQYF
TRBV12-3/TRBV12-4	-	TRBJ1-6	TRBD1	TGTGCCAGCAGTTTGACCGGACAGGGCACTTCACCCCTCCACTTT	CASSLTGQGTSPLHF
TRBV6-5	-	TRBJ2-3	TRBD2	TGTGCCAGCGCGGGGGGGTTTACGGATACGCAGTATTTT	CASAGGFTDTQYF
TRBV2	-	TRBJ2-3	-	TGTGCCAGCAGTGACCGCAGGGGCACAGATACGCAGTATTTT	CASSDRRGTDTQYF
TRBV13	few	TRBJ2-5	TRBD2	TGTGCCAGCAGCTTCTCCGGGGGAGGGAATGAGACCCAGTACTTC	CASSFSGGGNETQYF
TRBV4-1	few	TRBJ1-5	-	TGCGCCAGCAGCCAAGAAACCCATCAGCCCCAGCATTTT	CASSQETHQPQHF
TRBV29-1	few	TRBJ2-2	-	TGCAGCGTTGGGGGGCCGGAAAACACCGGGGAGCTGTTTTTT	CSVGGPENTGELFF
TRBV4-3	-	TRBJ2-1	-	TGCGCCAGCAGCCAAGAACCCTTCAATGAGCAGTTCTTC	CASSQEPFNEQFF
TRBV6-6	-	TRBJ1-4	-	TGTGCCAGCAGTTCCCTGGGGCGCGAAAAACTGTTTTTT	CASSSLGREKLFF
TRBV20-1	-	TRBJ2-1	-	TGCAGTGCTCCCCGTAGCTCCCACAATGAGCAGTTCTTC	CSAPRSSHNEQFF
TRBV15	few	TRBJ1-1	-	TGTGCCACCAGCTACAGGACCTACTACACTGAAGCTTTCTTT	CATSYRTYYTEAFF
TRBV6-6	few	TRBJ2-7	-	TGTGCCAGCAGTTATCGGGGGCCCTACGAGCAGTACTTC	CASSYRGPYEQYF
TRBV12-3/TRBV12-4	-	TRBJ2-5	-	TGTGCCAGCAGTTCGCACCGGAGACTCCAAGAGACCCAGTACTTC	CASSSHRRLQETQYF
TRBV6-1	-	TRBJ2-5	-	TGTGCCTGCAGCCCTCTAGGAGAGACCCAGTACTTC	CACSPLGETQYF
TRBV7-2	-	TRBJ1-2	-	TGTGCCAGCAGCCTGGGGGGGAAAGAGGGTGGCTACACCTTC	CASSLGGKEGGYTF
TRBV7-9	-	TRBJ1-2	TRBD1	TGTGCCAGCAGCCGCCGGGGACAGGTCGCGGTGGATGGCTACACCTTC	CASSRRGQVAVDGYTF
TRBV15	few	TRBJ2-1	TRBD1	TGTGCCACCACAAGAGGACAGGTTTGGGGCAATGAGCAGTTCTTC	CATTRGQVWGNEQFF
TRBV6-6	-	TRBJ1-1	TRBD1	TGTGCCGGCAGGACAGGGGACACTGAAGCTTTCTTT	CAGRTGDTEAFF
TRBV7-9	-	TRBJ1-2	-	TGTGCCAGCAGCGACCCTGGGAAGGTCTATGGCTACACCTTC	CASSDPGKVYGYTF
TRBV6-1	-	TRBJ2-7	-	TGTGCCAGCATAGAGACACAACCGGAGGACGAGCAGTACTTC	CASIETQPEDEQYF
TRBV15	-	TRBJ2-5	-	TGTGCCACCAGCAGCCCTAACCAAGAGACCCAGTACTTC	CATSSPNQETQYF
TRBV7-2	few	TRBJ2-5	-	TGTGCCAGCAGCTTAGAGGTCTATGTAGAGACCCAGTACTTC	CASSLEVYVETQYF
TRBV29-1	-	TRBJ2-4	-	TGCAGCGTTGTGCGGCCCTTTCTAGCCAAAAACATTCAGTACTTC	CSVVRPFLAKNIQYF
TRBV9	few	TRBJ1-2	TRBD1	TGTGCCAGCAGCGTAGCTACGAGGGGACAGCTAAACTATGGCTACACCTTC	CASSVATRGQLNYGYTF
TRBV29-1	-	TRBJ1-2	-	TGCAGCGTTTCTGGGGCAGGACGCTATGGCTACACCTTC	CSVSGAGRYGYTF
TRBV9	few	TRBJ1-2	TRBD1	TGTGCCAGCAGCGGACAGGGGGCGTCGGGCTACACCTTC	CASSGQGASGYTF
TRBV6-5	-	TRBJ2-1	-	TGTGCCAGCAGTTTCTCCCCGGGACCGAGATCCTACAATGAGCAGTTCTTC	CASSFSPGPRSYNEQFF
TRBV15	-	TRBJ1-3	-	TGTGCCACCAGCAGAGCCGTCGCCGGTAGAAACACCATATATTTT	CATSRAVAGRNTIYF
TRBV6-2/TRBV6-3	-	TRBJ2-7	-	TGTGCCAGCAGTTCGACAGAGGCTTTCGAGCAGTACTTC	CASSSTEAFEQYF
TRBV7-3	-	TRBJ2-1	-	TGTGCCAGCAGCTTAAGTAGCGGTCACAATGAGCAGTTCTTC	CASSLSSGHNEQFF
TRBV7-6	few	TRBJ2-1	-	TGTGCCAGCAGCTTACAGGTTCGGTTTTCGGTCGGGAGCTCCTACAATGAGCAGTTCTTC	CASSLQVRFSVGSSYNEQFF
TRBV7-2	few	TRBJ2-7	-	TGTGGCACAGCGAGTTTTGCAGGGCCCGCCTACGAGCAGTACTTC	CGTASFAGPAYEQYF
TRBV7-3	-	TRBJ2-4	-	TGTGCCAGCAGCTCGTCCGCCGTAAGCATTCAGTACTTC	CASSSSAVSIQYF
TRBV4-1	few	TRBJ2-1	-	TGCGCCAGCAGCCAAGTGGCCGTAAGCTCCTACAATGAGCAGTTCTTC	CASSQVAVSSYNEQFF
TRBV4-1	-	TRBJ2-5	TRBD2	TGCGCCAGCAGCCAAGACGCGGCAGCGGGAGACGCCTCCCAAGAGACCCAGTACTTC	CASSQDAAAGDASQETQYF
TRBV4-1	few	TRBJ1-1	TRBD1	TGCGCCAGCAGCCAAGATTACAGGGGGCTGAACACTGAAGCTTTCTTT	CASSQDYRGLNTEAFF
TRBV4-3	-	TRBJ2-2	TRBD2	TGCGCCAGCAGCCAAGATCGGCTAGCGGGGGCAACCGGGGAGCTGTTTTTT	CASSQDRLAGATGELFF
TRBV29-1	-	TRBJ2-6	TRBD1	TGCAGCGCAGGGGACAGCAACGTCCTGACTTTC	CSAGDSNVLTF
TRBV5-8	few	TRBJ1-5	-	TGTGCCAGCAGCTTGGACAGGGAAAGCAATCAGCCCCAGCATTTT	CASSLDRESNQPQHF
TRBV4-3	few	TRBJ2-6	-	TGCGCCAGCAGCCAAGGTTACCTAGGGAGCAGGGCCAACGTCCTGACTTTC	CASSQGYLGSRANVLTF
TRBV6-6	-	TRBJ1-5	-	TGTGCCAGCAGTTACTCGACCCGCAGCAGCAATCAGCCCCAGCATTTT	CASSYSTRSSNQPQHF
TRBV11-2	once	TRBJ2-6	-	TGTGCCAGCAGCCCTGAACAGGGTAATGGGGCCAACGTCCTGACTTTC	CASSPEQGNGANVLTF
TRBV27	few	TRBJ2-1	-	TGTGCCAGCAGTTCCGACACCGGTAGAATCAATGAGCAGTTCTTC	CASSSDTGRINEQFF
TRBV24-1	few	TRBJ1-5	-	TGTGCCACCTCACAGGGCAGCAATCAGCCCCAGCATTTT	CATSQGSNQPQHF
TRBV4-2	few	TRBJ2-5	-	TGTGCCAGCAGCCAAGACGGGGAGACCCTAGAGACCCAGTACTTC	CASSQDGETLETQYF
TRBV11-2	-	TRBJ2-7	TRBD2	TGTGCCAGCAGCCCCGGGACTAGCGGTACTCGATACGAGCAGTACTTC	CASSPGTSGTRYEQYF